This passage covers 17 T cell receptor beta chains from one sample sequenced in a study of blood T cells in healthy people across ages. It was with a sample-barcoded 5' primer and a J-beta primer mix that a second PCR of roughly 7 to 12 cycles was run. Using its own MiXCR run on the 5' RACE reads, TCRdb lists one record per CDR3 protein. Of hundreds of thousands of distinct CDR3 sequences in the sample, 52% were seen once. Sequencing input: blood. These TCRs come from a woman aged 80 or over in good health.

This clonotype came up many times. Written as DNA, the CDR3 is TGCAGTGCTAGAGACAGGGAGGTGAACACTGAAGCTTTCTTT. Translation: CSARDREVNTEAFF. The V call is TRBV20-1, the J call TRBJ1-1, with D perhaps matching TRBD1 (5 bases). CDR3 length equals 14 residues. Germline assignment: CDR1 DFQATT and CDR2 SNEGSKA (reference sequence). Trimming cost V 0 bases and J 0 bases, with 8 bases left between them.

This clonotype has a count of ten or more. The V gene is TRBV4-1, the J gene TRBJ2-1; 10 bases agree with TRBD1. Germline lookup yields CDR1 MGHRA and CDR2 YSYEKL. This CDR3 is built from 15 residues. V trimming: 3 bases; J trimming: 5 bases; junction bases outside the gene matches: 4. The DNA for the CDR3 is TGCGCCAGCAGCCACCGGGACAGGGGTAACAATGAGCAGTTCTTC. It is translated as CASSHRDRGNNEQFF.

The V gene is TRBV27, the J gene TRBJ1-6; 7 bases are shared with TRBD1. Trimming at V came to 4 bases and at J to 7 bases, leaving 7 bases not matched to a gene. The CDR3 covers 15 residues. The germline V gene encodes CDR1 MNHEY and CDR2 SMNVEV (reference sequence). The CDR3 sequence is CASSSETGMNSPLHF. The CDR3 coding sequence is TGTGCCAGCAGTTCCGAGACAGGGATGAATTCACCCCTCCACTTT.

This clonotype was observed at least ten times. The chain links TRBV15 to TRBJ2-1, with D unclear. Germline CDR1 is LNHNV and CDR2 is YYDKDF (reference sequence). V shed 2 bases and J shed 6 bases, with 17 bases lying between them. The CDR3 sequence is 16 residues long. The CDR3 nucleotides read TGTGCCACCAGCAGACTACTAAAACTCCTTTTCAATGAGCAGTTCTTC. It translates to CATSRLLKLLFNEQFF.

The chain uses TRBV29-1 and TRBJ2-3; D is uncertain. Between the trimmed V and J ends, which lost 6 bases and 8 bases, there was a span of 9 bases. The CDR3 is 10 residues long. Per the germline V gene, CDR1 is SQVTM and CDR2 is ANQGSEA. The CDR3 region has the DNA TGCAGCGTGGCCGATCGTACGCAGTATTTT. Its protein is CSVADRTQYF.

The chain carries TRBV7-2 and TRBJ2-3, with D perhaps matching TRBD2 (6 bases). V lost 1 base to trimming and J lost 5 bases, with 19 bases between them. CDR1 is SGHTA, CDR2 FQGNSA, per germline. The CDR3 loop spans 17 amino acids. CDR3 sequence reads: CASSLGGSTGGGDTQYF. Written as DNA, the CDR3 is TGTGCCAGCAGCTTAGGGGGGTCGACCGGGGGAGGAGATACGCAGTATTTT.

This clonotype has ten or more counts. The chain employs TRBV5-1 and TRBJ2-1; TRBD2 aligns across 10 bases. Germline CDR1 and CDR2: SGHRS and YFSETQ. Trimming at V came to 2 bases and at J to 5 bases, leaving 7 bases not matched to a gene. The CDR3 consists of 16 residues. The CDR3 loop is CASSFGSSGRHNEQFF. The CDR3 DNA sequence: TGCGCCAGCAGCTTCGGATCTAGCGGGAGACACAATGAGCAGTTCTTC.

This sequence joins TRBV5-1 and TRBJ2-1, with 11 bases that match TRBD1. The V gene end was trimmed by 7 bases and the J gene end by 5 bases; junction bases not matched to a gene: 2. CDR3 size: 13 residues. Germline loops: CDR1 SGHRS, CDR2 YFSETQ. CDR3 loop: CASGQGADNEQFF. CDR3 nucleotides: TGCGCCAGCGGACAGGGGGCCGACAATGAGCAGTTCTTC.

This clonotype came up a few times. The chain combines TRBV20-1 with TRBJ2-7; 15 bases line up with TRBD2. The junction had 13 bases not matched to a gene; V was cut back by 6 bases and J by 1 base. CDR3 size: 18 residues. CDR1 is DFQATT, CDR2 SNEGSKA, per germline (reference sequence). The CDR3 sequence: CSARGVGTSGRYSYEQYF. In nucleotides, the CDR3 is TGCAGTGCCCGGGGGGTCGGGACTAGCGGGAGGTATTCCTACGAGCAGTACTTC.

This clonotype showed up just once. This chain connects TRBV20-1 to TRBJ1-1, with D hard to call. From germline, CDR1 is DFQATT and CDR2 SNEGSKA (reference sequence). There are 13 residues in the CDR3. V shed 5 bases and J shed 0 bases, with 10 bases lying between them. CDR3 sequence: CSAAFGLNTEAFF. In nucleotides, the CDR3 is TGCAGTGCTGCATTTGGTCTGAACACTGAAGCTTTCTTT.

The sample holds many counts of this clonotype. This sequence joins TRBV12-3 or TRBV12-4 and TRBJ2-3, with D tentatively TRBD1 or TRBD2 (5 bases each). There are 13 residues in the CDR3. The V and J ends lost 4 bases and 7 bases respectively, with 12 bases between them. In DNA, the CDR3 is TGTGCCAGCAGTTGGATGGGGGTAAATACGCAGTATTTT. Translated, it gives CASSWMGVNTQYF.

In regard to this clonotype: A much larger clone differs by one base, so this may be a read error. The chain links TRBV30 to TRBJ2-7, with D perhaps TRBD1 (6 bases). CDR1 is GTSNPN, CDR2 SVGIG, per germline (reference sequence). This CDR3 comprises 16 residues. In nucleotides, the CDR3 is TGTGCCTGGAGTGTTCCCCCAGGGGTTTTCTCCGACGAGCAGTACTTC. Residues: CAWSVPPGVFSDEQYF.

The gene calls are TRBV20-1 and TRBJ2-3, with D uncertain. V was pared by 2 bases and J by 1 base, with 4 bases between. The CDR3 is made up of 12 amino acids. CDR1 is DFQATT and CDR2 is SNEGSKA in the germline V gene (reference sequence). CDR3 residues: CSARKGTDTQYF. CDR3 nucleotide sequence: TGCAGTGCTAGAAAAGGCACAGATACGCAGTATTTT.

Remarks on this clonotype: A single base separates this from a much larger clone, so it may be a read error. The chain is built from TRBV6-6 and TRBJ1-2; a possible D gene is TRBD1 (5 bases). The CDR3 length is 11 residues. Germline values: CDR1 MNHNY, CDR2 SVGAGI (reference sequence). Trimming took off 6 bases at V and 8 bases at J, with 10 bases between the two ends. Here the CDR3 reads CASRMRQGYTF. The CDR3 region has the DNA TGTGCCAGCAGGATGCGACAGGGCTACACCTTC.

CDR3 bases: TGTGCCACAAGGGATATGGCTTTCTTT. This gives the protein CATRDMAFF. The chain has TRBV7-9 and TRBJ1-1; D is ambiguous. The V and J ends lost 10 bases and 11 bases respectively, with 11 bases between them. From germline, CDR1 is SEHNR and CDR2 FQNEAQ (reference sequence). There are 9 residues in the CDR3.

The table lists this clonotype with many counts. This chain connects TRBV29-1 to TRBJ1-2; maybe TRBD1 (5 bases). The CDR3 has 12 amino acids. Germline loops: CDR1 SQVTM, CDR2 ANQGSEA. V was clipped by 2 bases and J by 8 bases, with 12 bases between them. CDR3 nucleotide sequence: TGCAGCGTTGAAAGCAGGGTAGGAGGCTACACCTTC. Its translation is CSVESRVGGYTF.

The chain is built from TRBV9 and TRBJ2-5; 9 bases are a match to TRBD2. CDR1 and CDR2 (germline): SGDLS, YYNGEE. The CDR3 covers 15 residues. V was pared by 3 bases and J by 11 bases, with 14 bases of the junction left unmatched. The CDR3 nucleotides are TGTGCCAGCAGCGCCGGACTAGCGAGGGGATTGGGGCAGTACTTC. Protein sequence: CASSAGLARGLGQYF.